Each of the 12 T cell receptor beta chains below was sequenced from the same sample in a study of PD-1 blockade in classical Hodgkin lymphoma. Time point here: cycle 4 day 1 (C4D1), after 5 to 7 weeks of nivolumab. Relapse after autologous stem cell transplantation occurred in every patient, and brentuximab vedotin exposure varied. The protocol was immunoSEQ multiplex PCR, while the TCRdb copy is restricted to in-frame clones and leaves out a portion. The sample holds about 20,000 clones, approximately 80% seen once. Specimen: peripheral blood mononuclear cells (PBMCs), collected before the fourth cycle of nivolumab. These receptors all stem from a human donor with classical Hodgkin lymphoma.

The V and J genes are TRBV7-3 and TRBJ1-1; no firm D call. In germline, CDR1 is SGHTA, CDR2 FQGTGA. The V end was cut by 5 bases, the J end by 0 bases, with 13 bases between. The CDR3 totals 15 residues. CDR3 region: CASSQQSALNTEAFF. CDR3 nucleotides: TGTGCCAGCAGCCAACAGAGTGCGCTGAACACTGAAGCTTTCTTT.

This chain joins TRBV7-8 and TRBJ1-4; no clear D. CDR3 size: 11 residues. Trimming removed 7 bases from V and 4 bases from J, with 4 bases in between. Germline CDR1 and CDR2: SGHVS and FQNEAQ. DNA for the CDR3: TGTGCCAGCAAGTTTAATGAAAAACTGTTTTTT. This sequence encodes CASKFNEKLFF.

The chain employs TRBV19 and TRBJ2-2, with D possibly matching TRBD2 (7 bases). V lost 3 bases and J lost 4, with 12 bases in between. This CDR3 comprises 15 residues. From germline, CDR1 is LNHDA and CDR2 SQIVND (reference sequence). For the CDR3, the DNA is TGTGCCAGTAGTATCCGGGGGGCCTTCACCGGGGAGCTGTTTTTT. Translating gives CASSIRGAFTGELFF. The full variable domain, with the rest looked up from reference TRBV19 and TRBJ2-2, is DGGITQSPKYLFRKEGQNVTLSCEQNLNHDAMYWYRQDPGQGLRLIYYSQIVNDFQKGDIAEGYSVSREKKESFPLTVTSAQKNPTAFYLCASSIRGAFTGELFFGEGSRLTVL.

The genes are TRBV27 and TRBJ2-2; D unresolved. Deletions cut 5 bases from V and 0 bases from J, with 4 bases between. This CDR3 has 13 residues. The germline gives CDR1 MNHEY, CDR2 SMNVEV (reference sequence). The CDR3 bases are TGTGCCAGCAGTCCTACGAACACCGGGGAGCTGTTTTTT. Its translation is CASSPTNTGELFF.

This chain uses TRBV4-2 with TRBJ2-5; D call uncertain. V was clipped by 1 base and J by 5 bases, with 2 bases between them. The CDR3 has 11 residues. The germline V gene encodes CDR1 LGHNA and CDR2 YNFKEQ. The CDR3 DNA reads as TGTGCCAGCAGCCAAGCCGAGACCCAGTACTTC. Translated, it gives CASSQAETQYF.

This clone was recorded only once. The CDR3: CASMTGGGYEQYF. The CDR3 region has the DNA TGTGCCAGCATGACAGGGGGTGGGTACGAGCAGTACTTC. The gene calls are TRBV6-5 and TRBJ2-7; 9 bases agree with TRBD1. Germline-derived CDR1 and CDR2 are MNHEY and SVGAGI. Trimming cost V 7 bases and J 4 bases; bases outside gene matches: 5. The CDR3 runs to 13 residues.

The CDR3 region is CASSAGARSGGAVSSYEQYF. CDR3 nucleotide sequence: TGTGCCAGCAGCGCCGGGGCACGCAGCGGGGGGGCCGTGAGCTCCTACGAGCAGTACTTC. The gene calls are TRBV9 and TRBJ2-7; 10 bases fit TRBD2. V was clipped by 3 bases and J by 0 bases; unmatched bases: 18. Germline V lookup: CDR1 SGDLS, CDR2 YYNGEE. This CDR3 has 20 residues.

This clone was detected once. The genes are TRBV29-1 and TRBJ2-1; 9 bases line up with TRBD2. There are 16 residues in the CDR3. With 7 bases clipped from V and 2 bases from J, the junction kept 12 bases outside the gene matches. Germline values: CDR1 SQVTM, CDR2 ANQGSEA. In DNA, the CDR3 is TGCAGCGCTGAGGGATATAGCGGGAGCCCCTACAATGAGCAGTTCTTC. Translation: CSAEGYSGSPYNEQFF.

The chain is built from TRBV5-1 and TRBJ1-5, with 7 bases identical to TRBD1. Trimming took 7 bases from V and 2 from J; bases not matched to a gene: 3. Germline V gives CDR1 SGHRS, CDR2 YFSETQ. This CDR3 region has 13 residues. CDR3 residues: CASVGTGNQPQHF. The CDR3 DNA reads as TGCGCCAGCGTAGGGACAGGCAATCAGCCCCAGCATTTT.

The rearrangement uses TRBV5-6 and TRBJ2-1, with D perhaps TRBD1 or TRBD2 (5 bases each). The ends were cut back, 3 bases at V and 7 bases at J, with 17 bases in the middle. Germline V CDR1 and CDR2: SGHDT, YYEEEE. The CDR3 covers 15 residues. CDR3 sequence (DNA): TGTGCCAGCAGCTCCGCCGGGGCCCCTGGAAATGAGCAGTTCTTC. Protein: CASSSAGAPGNEQFF.

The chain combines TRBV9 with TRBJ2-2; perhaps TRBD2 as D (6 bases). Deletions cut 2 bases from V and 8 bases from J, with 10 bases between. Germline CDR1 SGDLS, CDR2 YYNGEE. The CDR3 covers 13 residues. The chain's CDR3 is CASSVWEEGELFF. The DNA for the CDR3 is TGTGCCAGCAGCGTTTGGGAGGAAGGGGAGCTGTTTTTT. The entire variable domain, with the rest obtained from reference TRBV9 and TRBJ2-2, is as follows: DSGVTQTPKHLITATGQRVTLRCSPRSGDLSVYWYQQSLDQGLQFLIQYYNGEERAKGNILERFSAQQFPDLHSELNLSSLELGDSALYFCASSVWEEGELFFGEGSRLTVL.

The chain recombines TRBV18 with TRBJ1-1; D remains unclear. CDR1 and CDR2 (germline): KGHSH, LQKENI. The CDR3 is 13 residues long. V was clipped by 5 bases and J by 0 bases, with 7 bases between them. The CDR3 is CASSGSMNTEAFF. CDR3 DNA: TGTGCCAGCTCAGGATCCATGAACACTGAAGCTTTCTTT.